The T cell receptor (beta chain) described here comes from a study of long-term antiretroviral therapy in people with HIV. General study points: Blood obtained between the mid-2000s and the late 2010s may reflect older ART regimens. Clones expanded before ART dominated the repertoire at all time points.

Remarks on this clone: Its antigen remains unknown.

The V and J ends lost 3 bases and 2 bases respectively, with 19 bases between them. Germline V lookup: CDR1 LGHNT, CDR2 FRNRAP. This CDR3 is 18 amino acids long. Version v3.0 of the immunoSEQ assay was performed at survey level. Sequencing of each sample targeted roughly 35,000-55,000 T-cell genomes. Generated by immunoSEQ multiplex PCR, the TCRdb table keeps only in-frame clones and is missing some. The table lists approximately 18,000 clones, roughly 78% of them singletons, with approximately 11% in the top ten. The chain uses TRBV12-5 and TRBJ2-2; D possibly corresponds to TRBD2 (6 bases). The material was unsorted PBMCs, obtained 0.2 years after starting antiretroviral therapy. This clonotype was obtained from a woman in her thirties or forties with HIV. The CDR3 DNA reads TGTGCTAGTGGTTTTCCCCCCACCGGGACTCAAAACACCGGGGAGCTGTTTTTT. The encoded protein is CASGFPPTGTQNTGELFF.